This TCR beta chain was captured by sequencing in a study of beta chain features in type 1 diabetes. Every isolated RNA sample was fully reverse transcribed, so sequencing captured expressed TCRB transcripts. TCRdb keeps only in-frame clones here, not all; method: immunoSEQ multiplex PCR. Among approximately 300,000 clones, 8% to 13% were seen once, and the ten largest hold 0.015% to 0.02%. This clone came up a few times. Its antigen remains unknown. V lost 0 bases to trimming and J lost 4 bases, with 9 bases between them. CDR1 and CDR2 (germline): MNHEY, SVGAGI. CDR3 length: 14 amino acids. Study results and limitations: Short templates might get an advantage during PCR, and this would be equal in patients and controls. Reduced insertions and increased deletions marked VDJ junctions in type 1 diabetes patients.

The TCR sequence derives from a woman aged 25 to 39 in good health. The sequencing input was naive CD4+ T cells from blood. The chain couples TRBV6-5 to TRBJ2-5, with D possibly being TRBD2 (6 bases). The CDR3 region has the DNA TGTGCCAGCAGTTACTCGGGGAGGAGAGAGACCCAGTACTTC. Translating gives CASSYSGRRETQYF.